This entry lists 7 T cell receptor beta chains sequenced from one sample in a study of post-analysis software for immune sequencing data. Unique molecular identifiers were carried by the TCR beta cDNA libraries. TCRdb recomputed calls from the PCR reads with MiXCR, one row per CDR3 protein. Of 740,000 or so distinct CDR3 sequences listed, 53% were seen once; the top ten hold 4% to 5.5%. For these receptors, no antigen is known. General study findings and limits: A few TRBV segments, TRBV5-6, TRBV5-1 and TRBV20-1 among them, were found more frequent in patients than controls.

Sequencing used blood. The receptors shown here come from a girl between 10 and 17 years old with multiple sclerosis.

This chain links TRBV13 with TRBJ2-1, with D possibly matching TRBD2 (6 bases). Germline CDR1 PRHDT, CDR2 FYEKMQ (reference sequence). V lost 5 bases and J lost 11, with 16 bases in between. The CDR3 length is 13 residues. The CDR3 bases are TGTGCCAGCAGCGCGAGACTAGTGTCAAAGCAGTTCTTC. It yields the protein CASSARLVSKQFF.

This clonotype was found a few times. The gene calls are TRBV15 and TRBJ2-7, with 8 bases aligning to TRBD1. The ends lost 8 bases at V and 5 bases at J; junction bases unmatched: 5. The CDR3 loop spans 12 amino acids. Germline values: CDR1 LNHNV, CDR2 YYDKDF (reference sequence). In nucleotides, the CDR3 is TGTGCCACCCAAGGACAGGGCCACGAGCAGTACTTC. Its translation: CATQGQGHEQYF.

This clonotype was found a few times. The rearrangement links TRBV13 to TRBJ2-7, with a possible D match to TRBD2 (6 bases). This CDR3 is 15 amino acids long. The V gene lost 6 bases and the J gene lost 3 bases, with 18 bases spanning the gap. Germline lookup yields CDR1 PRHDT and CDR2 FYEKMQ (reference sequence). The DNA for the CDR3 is TGTGCCAGCAGTAATAGAGGGCAGGGAGGCTACGAGCAGTACTTC. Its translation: CASSNRGQGGYEQYF.

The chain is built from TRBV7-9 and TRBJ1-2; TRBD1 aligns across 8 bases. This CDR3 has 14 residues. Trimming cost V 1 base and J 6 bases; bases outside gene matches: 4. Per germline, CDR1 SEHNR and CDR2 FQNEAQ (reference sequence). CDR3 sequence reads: CASSLEQGADGYTF. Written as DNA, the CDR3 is TGTGCCAGCAGCTTAGAGCAGGGGGCGGATGGCTACACCTTC.

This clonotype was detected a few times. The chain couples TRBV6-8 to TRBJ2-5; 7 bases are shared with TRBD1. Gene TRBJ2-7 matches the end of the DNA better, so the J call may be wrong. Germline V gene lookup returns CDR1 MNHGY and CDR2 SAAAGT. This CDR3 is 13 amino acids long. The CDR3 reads CASSPTGQGEQYF. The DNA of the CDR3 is TGTGCCAGCAGTCCGACAGGGCAGGGCGAGCAGTACTTC.

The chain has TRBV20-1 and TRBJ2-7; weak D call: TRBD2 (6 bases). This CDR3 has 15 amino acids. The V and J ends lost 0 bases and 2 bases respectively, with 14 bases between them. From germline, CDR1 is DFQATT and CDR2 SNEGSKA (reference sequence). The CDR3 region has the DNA TGCAGTGCTAGAGATTTGGCGGGACTTACCTACGAGCAGTACTTC. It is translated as CSARDLAGLTYEQYF.

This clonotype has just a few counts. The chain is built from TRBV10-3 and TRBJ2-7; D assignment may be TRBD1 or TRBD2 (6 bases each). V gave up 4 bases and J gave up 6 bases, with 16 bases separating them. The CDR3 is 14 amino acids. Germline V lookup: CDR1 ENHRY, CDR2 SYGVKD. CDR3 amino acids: CAISVEGVLSEQYF. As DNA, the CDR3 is TGTGCCATCAGTGTGGAGGGGGTTTTGAGCGAGCAGTACTTC.